This entry concerns a single T cell receptor (beta chain). What it binds is unknown. This entry belongs to a study of blood T cells in healthy people across ages. Study-wide results and limits: PBMCs were not sorted, which prevented a conclusive comparison of naive versus antigen-experienced cells.

A J-beta primer mix and a sample-barcoded 5' primer were used in a second PCR of roughly 6 to 11 cycles. Template switching added a 12-random-nucleotide identifier to every cDNA molecule. TCRdb independently ran MiXCR on the 5' RACE reads; one entry per CDR3 protein. The profile shows about 1.4 million distinct CDR3 sequences, approximately 59% of them singletons. Trimming pared 4 bases from V and 6 bases from J, leaving 13 bases between. CDR1 and CDR2 from the germline V gene are SGHTA and FQGNSA. The CDR3 runs to 14 residues. This clonotype was obtained from a man younger than 35 in good health. V and J are TRBV7-2 and TRBJ2-1; the D is unclear. The sequenced sample consisted of blood. In DNA, the CDR3 is TGTGCCAGCAGCTCGCCCGATCCTTCCAATGAGCAGTTCTTC. Its protein product is CASSSPDPSNEQFF. Using reference TRBV7-2 and TRBJ2-1 for the parts outside the CDR3, the full variable domain is GAGVSQSPSNKVTEKGKDVELRCDPISGHTALYWYRQSLGQGLEFLIYFQGNSAPDKSGLPSDRFSAERTGGSVSTLTIQRTQQEDSAVYLCASSSPDPSNEQFFGPGTRLTVL.